The 3 T cell receptor beta chains reported below all come from one sample, sequenced in a study of T cell responses to AZD1222 COVID-19 vaccine. Libraries were prepared by immunoSEQ multiplex PCR; TCRdb keeps only in-frame clonotypes and omits some of them. The sample lists more than 110,000 clones; 75% to 90% were seen once. Specimen: peripheral blood, collected on day 0 of AZD1222 vaccination. These receptors all come from an adult in good health.

As DNA, the CDR3 is TGTGCCAGCAGCCCCTGGGTCAGCAGCACTGAAGCTTTCTTT. Translating it yields CASSPWVSSTEAFF. The gene calls are TRBV9 and TRBJ1-1; D remains ambiguous. V lost 4 bases and J 4 bases, leaving 14 bases between the germline ends. The length of the CDR3 is 14 residues. The germline CDR1 and CDR2 sequences are SGDLS and YYNGEE.

The chain has TRBV6-5 and TRBJ2-7, with D possibly being TRBD2 (5 bases). The germline CDR1 and CDR2 sequences are MNHEY and SVGAGI. The ends were cut back, 2 bases at V and 5 bases at J, with 13 bases in the middle. This CDR3 has 14 amino acids. CDR3 nucleotide sequence: TGTGCCAGCAGTTACCTCGTAGCCGGGGACGAGCAGTACTTC. Protein sequence: CASSYLVAGDEQYF.

The chain carries TRBV11-3 and TRBJ2-2; D might be TRBD2 (5 bases). Trimming left V 9 bases short and J 4 bases short, with 6 bases between. This CDR3 contains 11 residues. Germline CDR1 is SGHNT and CDR2 is YENEEA. The CDR3 DNA reads TGTGCCAGTACTAGCACCGGGGAGCTGTTTTTT. Amino acids: CASTSTGELFF.